A single sample gave rise to the 3 T cell receptor beta chains below, sequenced in a study of shared clonotypes between healthy human individuals. Clones were sequenced by immunoSEQ multiplex PCR, and TCRdb holds only the in-frame ones, with some missing. Among around 1.9 million clones listed, around 95% were seen once. CD45RO-negative CD8 cells positively selected for CCR7 made up the naive population, which excluded terminally differentiated effector memory CD45RA+ cells. Material: naive CD8+ T cells from PBMCs. These receptors all stem from a man between 18 and 35 years old in good health. Some clones in this sample may be carry-over from other donors' samples.

The chain links TRBV7-9 to TRBJ1-2; D is unclear. The germline V gene has CDR1 SEHNR and CDR2 FQNEAQ (reference sequence). V shed 0 bases and J shed 8 bases, with 19 bases lying between them. CDR3 length: 16 residues. Here the CDR3 reads CASSLAGSEVSDGYTF. The CDR3 coding sequence is TGTGCCAGCAGCTTAGCAGGGTCCGAGGTCAGTGACGGCTACACCTTC.

This chain links TRBV4-3 with TRBJ2-1; no firm D call. The CDR3 consists of 15 residues. Germline values: CDR1 LGHNA, CDR2 YSLEER. V lost 0 bases to trimming and J lost 5 bases, with 11 bases between them. The CDR3 loop reads CASSQERELDNEQFF. The CDR3 DNA follows: TGCGCCAGCAGCCAAGAACGAGAGTTAGACAATGAGCAGTTCTTC.

This clone has only a few counts. Other DNA sequences of this sample code for an identical CDR3. V is TRBV9 and J is TRBJ1-5, with TRBD1 matching 7 bases. The CDR3 runs 13 residues. V was clipped by 3 bases and J by 4 bases; unmatched bases: 1. From germline, CDR1 is SGDLS and CDR2 YYNGEE. CDR3 DNA: TGTGCCAGCAGCGCAGGGGGAAATCAGCCCCAGCATTTT. Translated: CASSAGGNQPQHF.